This T cell receptor beta chain is from a study of OX40 agonist ivuxolimab in advanced cancers. Turning to the study itself: Averaging approximately 60 years in age, with a range of roughly 23 to 85, the cohort was more than 75% male. Points from the study as a whole: Within 6 weeks, CD4+ and CD8+ blood T cells expanded clonally at 0.1 to 3.0 mg/kg. Partial responders dosed at 0.1-3.0 mg/kg displayed clonal expansion ranking among the lowest.

The table came from immunoSEQ multiplex PCR; TCRdb's copy has only in-frame clones and leaves some out. The sample carries 95,000 to 110,000 clones, less than 95% recorded once. On this clone: As yet, its antigen is unknown.

Looked up from germline, CDR1 is SEHNR and CDR2 is FQNEAQ (reference sequence). The CDR3 runs to 16 residues. J gave up 0 bases and V 6 bases, and 3 bases lay outside the gene matches. The TCR comes from an adult with an advanced solid tumor such as melanoma, head and neck, liver or kidney cancer. The sample was CD4+ or CD8+ T cells sorted from blood, taken in a trial of the OX40 agonist ivuxolimab. J is TRBJ2-1 and V is TRBV7-9; 12 bases align to TRBD2. The DNA for the CDR3 is TGTGCCAGCAGTCCTAGCGGGAGGGCCTCCTACAATGAGCAGTTCTTC. This sequence encodes CASSPSGRASYNEQFF. The full variable domain, its missing parts supplied by reference TRBV7-9 and TRBJ2-1, is DTGVSQNPRHKITKRGQNVTFRCDPISEHNRLYWYRQTLGQGPEFLTYFQNEAQLEKSRLLSDRFSAERPKGSFSTLEIQRTEQGDSAMYLCASSPSGRASYNEQFFGPGTRLTVL.